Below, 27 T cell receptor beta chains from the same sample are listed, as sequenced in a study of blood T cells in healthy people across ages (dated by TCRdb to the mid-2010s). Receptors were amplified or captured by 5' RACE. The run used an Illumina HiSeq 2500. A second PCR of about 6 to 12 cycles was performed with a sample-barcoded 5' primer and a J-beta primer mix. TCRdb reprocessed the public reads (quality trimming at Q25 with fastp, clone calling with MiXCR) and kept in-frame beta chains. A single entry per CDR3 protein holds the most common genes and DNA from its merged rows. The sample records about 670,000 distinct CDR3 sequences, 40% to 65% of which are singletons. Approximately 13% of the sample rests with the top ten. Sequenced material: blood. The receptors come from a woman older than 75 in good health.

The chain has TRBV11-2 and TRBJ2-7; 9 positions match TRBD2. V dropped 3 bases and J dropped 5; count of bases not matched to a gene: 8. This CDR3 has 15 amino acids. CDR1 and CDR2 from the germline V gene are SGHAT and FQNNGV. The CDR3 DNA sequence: TGTGCCAGCAGCTTCCATAGACTAGCGGTTAACGAGCAGTACTTC. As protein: CASSFHRLAVNEQYF.

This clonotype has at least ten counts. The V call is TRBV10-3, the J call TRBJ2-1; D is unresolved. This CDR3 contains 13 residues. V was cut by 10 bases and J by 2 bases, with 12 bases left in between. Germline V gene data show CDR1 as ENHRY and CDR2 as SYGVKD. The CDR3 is CATSLGPYNEQFF. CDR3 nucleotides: TGTGCCACCTCCCTAGGACCCTACAATGAGCAGTTCTTC.

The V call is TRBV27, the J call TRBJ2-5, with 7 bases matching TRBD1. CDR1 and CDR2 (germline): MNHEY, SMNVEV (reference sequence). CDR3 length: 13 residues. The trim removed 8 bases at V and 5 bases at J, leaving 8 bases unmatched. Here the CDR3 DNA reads TGTGCCAGCGGCCAAGGGGGCTGGGAGACCCAGTACTTC. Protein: CASGQGGWETQYF.

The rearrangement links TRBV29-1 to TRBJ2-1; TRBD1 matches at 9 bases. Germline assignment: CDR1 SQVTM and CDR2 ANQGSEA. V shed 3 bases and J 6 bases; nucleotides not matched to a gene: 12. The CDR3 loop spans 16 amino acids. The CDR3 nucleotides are TGCAGCGTTGAGTATTTCCGGACAGGGGAGACCAATGAGCAGTTCTTC. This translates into CSVEYFRTGETNEQFF.

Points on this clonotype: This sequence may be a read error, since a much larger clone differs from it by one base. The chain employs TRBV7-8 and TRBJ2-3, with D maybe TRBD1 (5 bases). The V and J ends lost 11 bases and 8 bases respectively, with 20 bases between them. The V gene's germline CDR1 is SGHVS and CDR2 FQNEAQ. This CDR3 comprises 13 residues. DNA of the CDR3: TGTGCCTCGAGGAGACAGAGCCCCGGTACGCAGTATTTT. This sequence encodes CASRRQSPGTQYF.

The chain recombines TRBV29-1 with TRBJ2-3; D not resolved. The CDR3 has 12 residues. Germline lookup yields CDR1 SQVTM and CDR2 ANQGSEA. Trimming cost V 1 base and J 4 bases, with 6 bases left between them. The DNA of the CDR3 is TGCAGCGTTGAAGTAGTGGCAGATACGCAGTATTTT. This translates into CSVEVVADTQYF.

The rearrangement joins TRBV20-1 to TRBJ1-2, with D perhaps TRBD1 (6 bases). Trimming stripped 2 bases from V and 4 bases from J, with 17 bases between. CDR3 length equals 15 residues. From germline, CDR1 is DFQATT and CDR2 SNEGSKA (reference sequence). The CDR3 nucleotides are TGCAGTGCTAGAACGAGGAGGGGGGCAAGCTATGGCTACACCTTC. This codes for CSARTRRGASYGYTF.

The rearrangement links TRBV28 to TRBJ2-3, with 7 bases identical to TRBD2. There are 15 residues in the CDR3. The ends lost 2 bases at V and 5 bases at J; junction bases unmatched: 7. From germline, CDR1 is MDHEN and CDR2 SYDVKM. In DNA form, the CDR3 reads TGTGCCAGCAGTTTACGGGCGGGGGTGATAGATACGCAGTATTTT. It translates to CASSLRAGVIDTQYF.

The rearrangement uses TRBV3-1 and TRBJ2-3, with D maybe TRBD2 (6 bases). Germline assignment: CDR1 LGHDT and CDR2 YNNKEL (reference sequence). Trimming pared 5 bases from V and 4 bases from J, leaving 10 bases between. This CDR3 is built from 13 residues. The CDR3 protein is CASSMGLPDTQYF. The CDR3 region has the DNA TGTGCCAGCAGCATGGGACTCCCAGATACGCAGTATTTT.

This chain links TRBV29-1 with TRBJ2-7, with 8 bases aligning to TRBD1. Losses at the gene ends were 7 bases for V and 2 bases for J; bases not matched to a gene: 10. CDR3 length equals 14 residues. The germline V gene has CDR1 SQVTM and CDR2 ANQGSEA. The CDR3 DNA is TGCAGCGCCCGCGGACAGGGAACAACCTACGAGCAGTACTTC. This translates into CSARGQGTTYEQYF.

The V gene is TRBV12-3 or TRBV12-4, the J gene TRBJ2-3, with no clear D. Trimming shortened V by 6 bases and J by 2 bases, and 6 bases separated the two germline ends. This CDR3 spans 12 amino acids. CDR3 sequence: CASRFTTDTQYF. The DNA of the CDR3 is TGTGCCAGCAGATTTACCACAGATACGCAGTATTTT.

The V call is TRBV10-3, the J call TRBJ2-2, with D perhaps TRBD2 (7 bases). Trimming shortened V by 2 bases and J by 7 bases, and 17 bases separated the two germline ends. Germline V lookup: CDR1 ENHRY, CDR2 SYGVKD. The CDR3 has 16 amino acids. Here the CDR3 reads CAISEPGRGALGELFF. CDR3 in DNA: TGTGCCATCAGTGAGCCGGGACGGGGGGCCCTCGGGGAGCTGTTTTTT.

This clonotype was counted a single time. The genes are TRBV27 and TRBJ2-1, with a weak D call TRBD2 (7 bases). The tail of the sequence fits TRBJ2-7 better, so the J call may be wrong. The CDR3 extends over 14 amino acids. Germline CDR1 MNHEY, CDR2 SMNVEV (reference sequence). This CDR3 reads CASSVGGAYNEQYF. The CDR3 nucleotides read TGTGCCAGCAGTGTAGGGGGGGCCTACAATGAGCAGTACTTC.

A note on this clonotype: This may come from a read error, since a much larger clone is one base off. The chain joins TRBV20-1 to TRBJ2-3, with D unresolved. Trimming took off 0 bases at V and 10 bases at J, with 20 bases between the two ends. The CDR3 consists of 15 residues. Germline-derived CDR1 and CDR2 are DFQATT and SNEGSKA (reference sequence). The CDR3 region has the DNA TGCAGTGCTAGAGACCATCAGGACCCCGGCGATGCGCAGTATTTT. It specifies CSARDHQDPGDAQYF.

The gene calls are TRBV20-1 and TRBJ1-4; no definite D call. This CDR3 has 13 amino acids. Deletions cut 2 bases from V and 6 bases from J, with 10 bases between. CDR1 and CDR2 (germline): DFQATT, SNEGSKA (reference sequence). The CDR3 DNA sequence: TGCAGTGCTAGAAGGATCGGGGATGAAAAACTGTTTTTT. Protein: CSARRIGDEKLFF.

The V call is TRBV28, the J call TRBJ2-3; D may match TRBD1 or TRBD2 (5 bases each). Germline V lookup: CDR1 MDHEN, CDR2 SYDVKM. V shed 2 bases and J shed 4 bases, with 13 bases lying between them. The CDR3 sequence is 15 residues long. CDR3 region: CASSLGGEDADTQYF. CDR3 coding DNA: TGTGCCAGCAGTTTAGGGGGTGAAGACGCAGATACGCAGTATTTT.

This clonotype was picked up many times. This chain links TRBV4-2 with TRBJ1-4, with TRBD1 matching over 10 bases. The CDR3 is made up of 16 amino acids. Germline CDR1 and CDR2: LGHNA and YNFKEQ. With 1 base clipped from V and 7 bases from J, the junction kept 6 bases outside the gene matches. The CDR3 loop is CASSQASTGGREKLFF. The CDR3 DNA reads TGTGCCAGCAGCCAAGCCTCGACAGGGGGCCGTGAAAAACTGTTTTTT.

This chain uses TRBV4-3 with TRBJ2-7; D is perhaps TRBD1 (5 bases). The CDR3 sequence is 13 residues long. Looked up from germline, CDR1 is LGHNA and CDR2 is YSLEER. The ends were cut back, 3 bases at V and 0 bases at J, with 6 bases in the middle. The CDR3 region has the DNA TGCGCCAGCAGCCAGACAGACTCCTACGAGCAGTACTTC. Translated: CASSQTDSYEQYF.

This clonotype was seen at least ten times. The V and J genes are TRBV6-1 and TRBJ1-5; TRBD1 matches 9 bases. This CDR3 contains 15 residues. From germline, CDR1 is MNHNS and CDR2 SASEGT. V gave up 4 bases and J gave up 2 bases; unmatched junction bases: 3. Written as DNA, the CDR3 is TGTGCCAGCAGTGGGGGGGACAGGGGCAATCAGCCCCAGCATTTT. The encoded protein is CASSGGDRGNQPQHF.

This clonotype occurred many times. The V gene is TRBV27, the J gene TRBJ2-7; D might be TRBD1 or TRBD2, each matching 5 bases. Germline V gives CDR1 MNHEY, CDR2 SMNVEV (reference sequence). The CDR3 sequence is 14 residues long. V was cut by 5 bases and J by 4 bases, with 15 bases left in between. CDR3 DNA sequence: TGTGCCAGCAGTAAGTCCCGGGACGGGTACGAGCAGTACTTC. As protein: CASSKSRDGYEQYF.

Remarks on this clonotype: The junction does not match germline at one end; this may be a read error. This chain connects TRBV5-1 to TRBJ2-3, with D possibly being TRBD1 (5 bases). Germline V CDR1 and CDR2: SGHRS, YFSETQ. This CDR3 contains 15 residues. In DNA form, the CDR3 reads TGCGCCAGCAGCGAGATAGGGCCGAGCACAGGTACGCAGTATTTT. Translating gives CASSEIGPSTGTQYF. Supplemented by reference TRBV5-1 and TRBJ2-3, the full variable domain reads KAGVTQTPRYLIKTRGQQVTLSCSPISGHRSVSWYQQTPGQGLQFLFEYFSETQRNKGNFPGRFSGRQFSNSRSEMNVSTLELGDSALYLCASSEIGPSTGTQYFGPGTRLTVL.

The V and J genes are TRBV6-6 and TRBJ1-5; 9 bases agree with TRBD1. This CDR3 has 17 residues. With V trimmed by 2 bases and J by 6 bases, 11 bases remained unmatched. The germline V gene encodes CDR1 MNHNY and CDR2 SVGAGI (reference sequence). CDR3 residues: CASSYPGQGLGSQPQHF. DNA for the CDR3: TGTGCCAGCAGTTACCCGGGACAGGGATTAGGCAGTCAGCCCCAGCATTTT.

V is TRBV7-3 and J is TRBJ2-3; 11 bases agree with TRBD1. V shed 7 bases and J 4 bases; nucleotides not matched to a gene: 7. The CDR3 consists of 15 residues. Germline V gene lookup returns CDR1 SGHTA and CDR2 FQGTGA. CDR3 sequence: CASNRPGQGADTQYF. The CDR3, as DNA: TGTGCCAGCAACCGGCCGGGACAGGGGGCAGATACGCAGTATTTT.

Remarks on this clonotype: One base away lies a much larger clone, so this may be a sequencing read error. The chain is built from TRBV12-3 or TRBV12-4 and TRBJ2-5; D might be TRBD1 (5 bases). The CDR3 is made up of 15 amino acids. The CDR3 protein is CTSSSERGLGETQYF. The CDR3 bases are TGTACCAGCAGTTCGGAAAGGGGCTTAGGGGAGACCCAGTACTTC.

CDR3 sequence: CASSYGTGAKEQYF. CDR3 coding DNA: TGTGCCAGCAGTTACGGGACAGGGGCTAAAGAGCAGTACTTC. The V and J genes are TRBV6-6 and TRBJ2-7; 10 nucleotides match TRBD1. The CDR3 length is 14 residues. The germline gives CDR1 MNHNY, CDR2 SVGAGI (reference sequence). The V and J ends lost 2 bases and 7 bases, in that order; junction bases with no gene match: 5.

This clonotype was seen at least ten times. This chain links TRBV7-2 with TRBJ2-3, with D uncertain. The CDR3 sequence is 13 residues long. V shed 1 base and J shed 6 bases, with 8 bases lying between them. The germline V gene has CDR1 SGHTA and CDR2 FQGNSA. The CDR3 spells CASSLEPEDTQYF. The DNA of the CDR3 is TGTGCCAGCAGCTTAGAGCCAGAGGATACGCAGTATTTT.

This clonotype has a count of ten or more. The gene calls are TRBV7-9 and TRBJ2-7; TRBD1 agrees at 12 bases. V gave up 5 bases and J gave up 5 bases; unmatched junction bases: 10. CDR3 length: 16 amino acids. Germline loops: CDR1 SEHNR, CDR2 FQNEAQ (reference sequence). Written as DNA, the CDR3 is TGTGCCAGCAGCGGGGGGACAGGGGGCAATCACAACGAGCAGTACTTC. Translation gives CASSGGTGGNHNEQYF.